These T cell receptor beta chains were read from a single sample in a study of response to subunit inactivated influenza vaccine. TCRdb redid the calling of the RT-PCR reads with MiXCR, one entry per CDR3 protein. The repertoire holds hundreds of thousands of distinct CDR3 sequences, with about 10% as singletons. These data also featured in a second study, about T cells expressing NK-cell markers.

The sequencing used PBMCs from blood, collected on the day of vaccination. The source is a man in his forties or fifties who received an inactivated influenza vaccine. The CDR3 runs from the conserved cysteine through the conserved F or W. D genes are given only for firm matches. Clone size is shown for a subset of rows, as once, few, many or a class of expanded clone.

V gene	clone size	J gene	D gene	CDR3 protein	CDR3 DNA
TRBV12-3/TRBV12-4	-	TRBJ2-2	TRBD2	CAIGRPGGIITGELFF	TGTGCCATAGGGCGGCCGGGGGGGATCATTACCGGGGAGCTGTTTTTT
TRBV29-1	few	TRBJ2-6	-	CSVEVDRLSSGANVLTF	TGCAGCGTTGAAGTAGACAGATTGAGCTCTGGGGCCAACGTCCTGACTTTC
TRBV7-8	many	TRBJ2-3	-	CASKREPRTDTQYF	TGTGCCAGCAAGAGGGAGCCTCGCACAGATACGCAGTATTTT
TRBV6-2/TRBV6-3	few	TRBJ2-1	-	CASSHYWESSGTGNEQFF	TGTGCCAGCAGTCATTACTGGGAGTCTAGCGGGACAGGGAATGAGCAGTTCTTC
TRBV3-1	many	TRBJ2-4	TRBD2	CASSTSGITKNIQYF	TGTGCCAGCAGCACTAGCGGGATTACCAAAAACATTCAGTACTTC
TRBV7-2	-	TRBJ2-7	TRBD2	CASSQSGSFNEQYF	TGTGCCAGCAGCCAGAGCGGGAGCTTCAACGAGCAGTACTTC
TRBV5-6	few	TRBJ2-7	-	CASSSEFRAGGLHEQYF	TGTGCCAGCAGCTCAGAGTTCAGGGCAGGGGGACTGCACGAGCAGTACTTC
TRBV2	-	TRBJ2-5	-	CASSDSGSQETQYF	TGTGCCAGCAGTGATTCGGGCAGTCAAGAGACCCAGTACTTC
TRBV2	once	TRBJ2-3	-	CASSAPILAGPSTDTQYF	TGTGCCAGCAGCGCCCCGATATTGGCGGGACCTAGCACAGATACGCAGTATTTT
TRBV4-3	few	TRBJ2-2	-	CASSQGMSTGELFF	TGCGCCAGCAGCCAGGGTATGAGCACCGGGGAGCTGTTTTTT
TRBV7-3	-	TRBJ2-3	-	CASSSGRGDTQYF	TGTGCTAGCAGTTCCGGACGAGGAGATACGCAGTATTTT
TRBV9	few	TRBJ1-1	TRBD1	CASSPHDREYTEAFF	TGTGCCAGCAGCCCCCACGACAGGGAATACACTGAAGCTTTCTTT
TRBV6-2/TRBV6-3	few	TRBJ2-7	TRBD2	CASSYSRTSGSYEQYF	TGTGCCAGCAGTTACTCGAGAACTAGCGGCTCCTACGAGCAGTACTTC
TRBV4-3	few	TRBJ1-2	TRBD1	CASSVGTVANYGYTF	TGCGCCAGCAGCGTCGGGACAGTAGCTAACTATGGCTACACCTTC
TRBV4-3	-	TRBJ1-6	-	CAVGSLGSPLHF	TGCGCTGTGGGCAGTTTGGGTTCACCCCTCCACTTT
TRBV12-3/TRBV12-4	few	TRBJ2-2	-	CASSMTVTGELFF	TGTGCCAGCAGTATGACGGTGACCGGGGAGCTGTTTTTT
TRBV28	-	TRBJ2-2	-	CASSTPSVTGELFF	TGTGCCAGCAGTACCCCGTCCGTCACCGGGGAGCTGTTTTTT
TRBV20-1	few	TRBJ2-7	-	CSAPKPGGHYEQYF	TGCAGTGCCCCGAAGCCTGGCGGACACTACGAGCAGTACTTC
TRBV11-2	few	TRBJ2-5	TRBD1	CASSYLGQGRETQYF	TGTGCCAGCAGCTACCTCGGACAGGGACGAGAGACCCAGTACTTC
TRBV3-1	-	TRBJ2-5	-	CASSQGALPWF	TGTGCCAGCAGCCAAGGAGCTTTACCTTGGTTC